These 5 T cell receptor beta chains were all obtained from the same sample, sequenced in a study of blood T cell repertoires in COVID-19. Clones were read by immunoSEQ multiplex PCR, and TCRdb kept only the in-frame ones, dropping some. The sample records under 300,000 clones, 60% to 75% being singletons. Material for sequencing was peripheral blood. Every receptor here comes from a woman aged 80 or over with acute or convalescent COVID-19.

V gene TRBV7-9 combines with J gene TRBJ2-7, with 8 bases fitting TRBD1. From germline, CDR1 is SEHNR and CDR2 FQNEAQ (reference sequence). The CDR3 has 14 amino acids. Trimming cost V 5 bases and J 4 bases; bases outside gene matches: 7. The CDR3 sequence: CASSQDRAGYEQYF. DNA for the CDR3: TGTGCCAGCAGCCAGGACAGGGCGGGATACGAGCAGTACTTC.

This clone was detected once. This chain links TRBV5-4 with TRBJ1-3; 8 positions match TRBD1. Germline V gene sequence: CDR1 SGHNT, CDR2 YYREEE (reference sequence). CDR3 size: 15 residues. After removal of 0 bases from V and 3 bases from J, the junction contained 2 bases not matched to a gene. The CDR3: CASSLGTGFGNTIYF. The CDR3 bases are TGTGCCAGCAGCTTGGGGACAGGGTTTGGAAACACCATATATTTT.

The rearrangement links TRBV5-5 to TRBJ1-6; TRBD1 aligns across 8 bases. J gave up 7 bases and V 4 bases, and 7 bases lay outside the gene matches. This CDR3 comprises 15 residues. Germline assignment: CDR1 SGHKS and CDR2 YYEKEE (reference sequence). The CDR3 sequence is CASSPGQGRNSPLHF. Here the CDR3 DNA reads TGTGCCAGCAGCCCAGGACAGGGTCGGAATTCACCCCTCCACTTT.

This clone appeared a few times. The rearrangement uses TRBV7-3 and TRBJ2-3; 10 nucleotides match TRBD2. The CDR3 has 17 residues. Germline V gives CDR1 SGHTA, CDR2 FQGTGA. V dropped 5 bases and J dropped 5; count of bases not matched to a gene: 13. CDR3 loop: CASSPHGAGGPGDTQYF. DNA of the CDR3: TGTGCCAGCAGCCCCCACGGAGCGGGGGGGCCGGGAGATACGCAGTATTTT.

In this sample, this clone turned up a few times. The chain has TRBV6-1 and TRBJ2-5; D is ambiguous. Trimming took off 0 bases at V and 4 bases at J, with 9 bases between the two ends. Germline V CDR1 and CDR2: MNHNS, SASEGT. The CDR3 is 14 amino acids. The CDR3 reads CASSEAAGAETQYF. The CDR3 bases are TGTGCCAGCAGTGAAGCGGCAGGTGCAGAGACCCAGTACTTC.